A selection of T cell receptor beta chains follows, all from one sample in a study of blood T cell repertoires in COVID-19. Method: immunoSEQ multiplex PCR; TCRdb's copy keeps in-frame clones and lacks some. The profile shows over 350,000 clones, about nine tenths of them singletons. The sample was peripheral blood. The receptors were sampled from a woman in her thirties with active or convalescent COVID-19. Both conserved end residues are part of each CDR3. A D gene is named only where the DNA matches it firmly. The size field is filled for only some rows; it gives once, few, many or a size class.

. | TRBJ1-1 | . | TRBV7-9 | TGTGCCAGCAGTCCTGTCTTAGTGGTTTTGAGCCACACTGAAGCTTTCTTT | CASSPVLVVLSHTEAFF
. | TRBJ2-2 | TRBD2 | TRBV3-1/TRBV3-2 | TGTGCCAGCAGCCCGCGGGAGGAAGGGGAGCTGTTTTTT | CASSPREEGELFF
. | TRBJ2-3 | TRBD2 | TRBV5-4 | TGTGCCAGCAGCGGGACTAGCGGGAAGGATACGCAGTATTTT | CASSGTSGKDTQYF
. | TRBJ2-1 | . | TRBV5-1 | TGCGCCAGCAGCATAGATGTTGGCGGCCCCCAGGAGCAGTTCTTC | CASSIDVGGPQEQFF
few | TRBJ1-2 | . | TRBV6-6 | TGTGCCAGCAGTTACTCCCAGGGTCTATATGGCTACACCTTC | CASSYSQGLYGYTF
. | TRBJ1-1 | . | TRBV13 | TGTGCCAGCAGCTTACGCCCAGTTAACACTGAAGCTTTCTTT | CASSLRPVNTEAFF
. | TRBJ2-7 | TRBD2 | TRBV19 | TGTGCCAGTAGTCCGCGGGGCGGGAGGGCGTCCTACGAGCAGTACTTC | CASSPRGGRASYEQYF
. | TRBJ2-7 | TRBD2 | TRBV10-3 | TGTGCCATCAGTGATGCCCGGACTAGCGGTACCTACGAGCAGTACTTC | CAISDARTSGTYEQYF
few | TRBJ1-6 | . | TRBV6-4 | TGTGCCAGCAGTGAAACAGGGAATTCACCCCTCCACTTT | CASSETGNSPLHF
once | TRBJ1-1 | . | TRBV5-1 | TGCGCCAGCAGTTTCGCCGGAAATCAGGTGAACACTGAAGCTTTCTTT | CASSFAGNQVNTEAFF
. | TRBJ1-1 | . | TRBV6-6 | TGTGCCAGCAGTTACTCGCGGGACGCGAACACTGAAGCTTTCTTT | CASSYSRDANTEAFF
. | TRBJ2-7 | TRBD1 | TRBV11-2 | TGTGCCAGCATCCCTGGACAGGGTGCCTCCTACGAGCAGTACTTC | CASIPGQGASYEQYF
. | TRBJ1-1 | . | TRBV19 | TGTGCCAGTAGTACCGGGTTAGTGATGTCCACTGAAGCTTTCTTT | CASSTGLVMSTEAFF
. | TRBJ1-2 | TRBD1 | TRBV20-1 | TGCAGTGCTAACAGGGGTTATGGCTACACCTTC | CSANRGYGYTF
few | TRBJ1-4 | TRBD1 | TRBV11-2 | TGTGCCAGCAGCCCCCCCTATAGACAGGGGGCGGGGGAAAAACTGTTTTTT | CASSPPYRQGAGEKLFF
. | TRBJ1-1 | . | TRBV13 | TGTGCCAGCAGCTCCGGGACACCTAGCACTGAAGCTTTCTTT | CASSSGTPSTEAFF
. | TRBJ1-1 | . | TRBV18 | TGTGCCAGCTCACTGGGACGAGGGGGAACTGAAGCTTTCTTT | CASSLGRGGTEAFF
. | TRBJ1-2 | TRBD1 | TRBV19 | TGTGCCAGTACCCCTCCAGGGGGCTTCAACTATGGCTACACCTTC | CASTPPGGFNYGYTF
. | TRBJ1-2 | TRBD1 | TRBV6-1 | TGTGCCAGCAGTGAAGGGCAGGGGGCTATATATGGCTACACCTTC | CASSEGQGAIYGYTF
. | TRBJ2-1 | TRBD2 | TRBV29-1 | TGCAGCGTAAGCGGGGGGGCGAACAATGAGCAGTTCTTC | CSVSGGANNEQFF
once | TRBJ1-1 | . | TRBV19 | TGTGCCAGTAAAACGTCGGACAGTCAGAACACTGAAGCTTTCTTT | CASKTSDSQNTEAFF
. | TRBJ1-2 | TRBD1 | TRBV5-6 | TGTGCCAGCAGCCCATTGGACAGGGATCCTAACTATGGCTACACCTTC | CASSPLDRDPNYGYTF
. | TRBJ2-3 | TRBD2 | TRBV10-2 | TGCGCCAGCAGCCAACTAGCGGGCTACACAGATACGCAGTATTTT | CASSQLAGYTDTQYF
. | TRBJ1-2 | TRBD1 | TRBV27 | TGTGCCAGCAGTTTACTTGGTCAGGGGGCCAGTGGCTACACCTTC | CASSLLGQGASGYTF
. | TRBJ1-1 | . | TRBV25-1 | TGTGCCAGCAGTGAAGGAGGTATTAGGGCTGAAGCTTTCTTT | CASSEGGIRAEAFF
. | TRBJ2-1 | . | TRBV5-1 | TGCGCCAGCAAAACAGGGTCCTACAATGAGCAGTTCTTC | CASKTGSYNEQFF
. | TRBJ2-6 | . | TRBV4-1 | TGCGCCAGCAGCCTAATTAACTCTGGGGCCAACGTCCTGACTTTC | CASSLINSGANVLTF
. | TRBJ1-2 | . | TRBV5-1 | TGCGCCAGCAGCTTGGAGGAACAGGCCCCCTATGGCTACACCTTC | CASSLEEQAPYGYTF
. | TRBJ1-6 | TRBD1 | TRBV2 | TGTGCCAGCACCAACCGGGACAGGGTCGTAATTCCCTATAATTCACCCCTCCACTTT | CASTNRDRVVIPYNSPLHF
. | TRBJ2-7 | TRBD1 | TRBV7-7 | TGTGCCAGCAGCTTAGAGCCCCCACAGGGGCCCCCTTACGAGCAGTACTTC | CASSLEPPQGPPYEQYF
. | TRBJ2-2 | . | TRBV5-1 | TGCGCCAGCAGCTTGCTGTACTTGAACACCGGGGAGCTGTTTTTT | CASSLLYLNTGELFF
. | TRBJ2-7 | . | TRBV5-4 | TGTGCCAGCAGCTTCCCCGGGAGCCCCTCCTACGAGCAGTACTTC | CASSFPGSPSYEQYF
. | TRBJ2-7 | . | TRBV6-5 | TGTGCCAGCAGTAGACAGGATACCTACGAGCAGTACTTC | CASSRQDTYEQYF
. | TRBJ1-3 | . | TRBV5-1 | TGCGCCAGCAGCTTGGGATGGGGGCCCTCTGGAAACACCATATATTTT | CASSLGWGPSGNTIYF